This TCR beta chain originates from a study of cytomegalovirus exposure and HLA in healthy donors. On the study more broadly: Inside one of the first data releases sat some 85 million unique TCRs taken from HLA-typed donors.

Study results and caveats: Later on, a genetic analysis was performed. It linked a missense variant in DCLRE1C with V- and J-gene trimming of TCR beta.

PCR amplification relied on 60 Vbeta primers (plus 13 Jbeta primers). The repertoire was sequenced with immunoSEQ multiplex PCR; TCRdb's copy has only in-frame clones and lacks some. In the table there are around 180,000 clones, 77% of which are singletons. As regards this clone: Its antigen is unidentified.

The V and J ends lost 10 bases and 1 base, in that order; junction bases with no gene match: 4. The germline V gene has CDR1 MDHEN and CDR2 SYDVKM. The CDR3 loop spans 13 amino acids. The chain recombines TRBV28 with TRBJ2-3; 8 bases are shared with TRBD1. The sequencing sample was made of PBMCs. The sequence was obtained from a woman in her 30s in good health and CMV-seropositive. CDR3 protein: CATPGQGTDTQYF. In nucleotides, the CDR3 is TGTGCCACCCCGGGACAGGGCACAGATACGCAGTATTTT.